The clone carrying this T cell receptor (beta chain) has ten or more counts. What it recognizes is unknown. The data are from a study of T cells in Graves' hyperthyroidism and ophthalmopathy. Findings of the study overall: Within blood appeared most thyroid clonotypes that had expanded above 0.001.

The source material, RNA transcripts, was used to amplify TCR beta CDR3 regions. First-round RT-PCR targeting the TCR CDR3 was performed with the HTBI primer set. TCRdb re-derived calls from the multiplex PCR reads in MiXCR, one entry per CDR3 protein. Among around 600,000 distinct CDR3 sequences listed, approximately 15% were seen once. The germline V and J ends were trimmed by 0 bases and 2 bases, with 18 bases remaining between them. The CDR3 is 17 amino acids. CDR1 and CDR2 from the germline V gene are SGHRS and YFSETQ. The genes are TRBV5-1 and TRBJ2-7; either TRBD1 or TRBD2 may fit D (6 bases each). Sequenced material: blood. The origin of this receptor is a woman in her twenties or thirties with Graves' hyperthyroidism. CDR3 in amino acids: CASSLEGVPSEPYEQYF. The CDR3 DNA sequence: TGCGCCAGCAGCTTGGAGGGGGTGCCTAGCGAGCCCTACGAGCAGTACTTC.